This TCR beta chain was found in a study of blood T cell repertoires in COVID-19. Study-level information: Acute and convalescent COVID-19 specimens originated in the United States, Italy and Spain. PBMCs, B-cell-depleted T cells, or T cells provided the cDNA or gDNA that made up the material.

The CDR3 length is 14 residues. Trimming removed 3 bases from V and 5 bases from J, with 11 bases in between. CDR1 and CDR2 from the germline V gene are LGHDT and YNNKEL (reference sequence). Original processing methods: Reference gene primer amplification yielded estimated nucleated cell counts. Produced via immunoSEQ multiplex PCR; TCRdb's table is partial and in-frame only. V, J and clone size are taken as reported in that table, and D and trimming were inferred from the DNA itself. This table has roughly 250,000 clones, about 88% appearing once. The sample comprised peripheral blood. The source of this sequence is a man between 60 and 75 years old who had recovered from COVID-19. The chain recombines TRBV3-1 (or the pseudogene TRBV3-2) with TRBJ2-1, with D perhaps matching TRBD1 (5 bases). As DNA, the CDR3 is TGTGCCAGCAGCCAGGGCAGGGTCCACAATGAGCAGTTCTTC. It is translated as CASSQGRVHNEQFF.